The 21 T cell receptor beta chains presented below share a single source sample, sequenced in a study of CD8+ T cells in alopecia areata. RNA was isolated and reverse transcribed to cDNA, the sequencing template. Libraries were prepared by immunoSEQ multiplex PCR; TCRdb keeps only in-frame clonotypes and omits some of them. In the table there are approximately 180,000 clones, more than 50% of which are singletons. Treatment noted: oral pan-JAK inhibitor, 5-10 mg twice daily. The sequencing used CD4+ T cells sorted from blood, collected at week 24, from a patient treated with tofacitinib. The receptor set was obtained from a human donor with alopecia areata.

This rearrangement joins TRBV30 to TRBJ1-4, with D unclear. Germline CDR1 and CDR2: GTSNPN and SVGIG (reference sequence). The CDR3 is 14 residues long. Trimming cost V 3 bases and J 8 bases, with 16 bases left between them. DNA for the CDR3: TGTGCCTGGAGACTGACATCCAGAGGAGAAAAACTGTTTTTT. It is translated as CAWRLTSRGEKLFF.

This clone was counted only a few times. V usage is TRBV7-2 and J usage is TRBJ1-6; the match to TRBD1 covers 7 bases. The CDR3 covers 15 residues. Losses at the gene ends were 5 bases for V and 9 bases for J; bases not matched to a gene: 10. The germline gives CDR1 SGHTA, CDR2 FQGNSA. CDR3: CASSTQTGKLSPLHF. The CDR3 nucleotides are TGTGCCAGCAGCACCCAGACAGGGAAACTTTCACCCCTCCACTTT.

The V call is TRBV23-1, the J call TRBJ2-1, with 8 positions matching TRBD1. TRBV23-1 is flagged as an ORF with uncertain function. This CDR3 is built from 15 residues. V shed 0 bases and J 7 bases; nucleotides not matched to a gene: 5. This chain's CDR3 is CASSQSPTGENEQFF. In DNA, the CDR3 is TGCGCCAGCAGTCAATCGCCGACAGGGGAAAATGAGCAGTTCTTC.

This clone has just a few counts. This rearrangement joins TRBV7-9 to TRBJ1-4; D gene uncertain. The CDR3 consists of 15 residues. V was cut by 7 bases and J by 6 bases, with 18 bases left in between. Germline CDR1 reads SEHNR; CDR2 reads FQNEAQ (reference sequence). The CDR3 spells CASTPYGGIDEKLFF. The CDR3 bases are TGTGCCAGCACCCCCTACGGAGGGATCGATGAAAAACTGTTTTTT.

This clone was counted a few times. V gene TRBV5-1 combines with J gene TRBJ2-7; tentatively, D is TRBD1 or TRBD2 (6 bases each). The ends were cut back, 5 bases at V and 0 bases at J, with 12 bases in the middle. CDR3 size: 14 residues. Per germline, CDR1 SGHRS and CDR2 YFSETQ. The CDR3 DNA reads TGCGCCAGCAGGGGGGGCTTGGCCTCCTACGAGCAGTACTTC. Residues: CASRGGLASYEQYF.

The rearrangement links TRBV7-8 to TRBJ1-5; TRBD1 might be the D (5 bases). The V end was cut by 5 bases, the J end by 3 bases, with 17 bases between. The germline CDR1 and CDR2 sequences are SGHVS and FQNEAQ. The CDR3 sequence is 16 residues long. The CDR3 loop reads CASSPLGTVINQPQHF. The CDR3 DNA is TGTGCCAGCAGCCCACTTGGGACCGTAATCAATCAGCCCCAGCATTTT.

This chain uses TRBV4-3 with TRBJ2-2, with D possibly matching TRBD1 (6 bases). The CDR3 has 14 residues. CDR1 LGHNA and CDR2 YSLEER come from the germline V gene. Between the trimmed V and J ends, which lost 4 bases and 1 base, there was a span of 7 bases. The CDR3: CASSRTENTGELFF. CDR3 nucleotides: TGCGCCAGCAGCCGGACAGAGAACACCGGGGAGCTGTTTTTT.

This clone was recorded many times. The CDR3 spells CASSEQGSNEKLFF. Written as DNA, the CDR3 is TGTGCCAGCAGCGAACAGGGGTCTAATGAAAAACTGTTTTTT. V and J are TRBV2 and TRBJ1-4, with 7 bases lining up with TRBD1. V lost 6 bases, J lost 3 bases, and 4 bases stayed unmatched. From germline, CDR1 is SNHLY and CDR2 FYNNEI. The CDR3 contains 14 residues.

This clone was picked up a small number of times. V is TRBV28 and J is TRBJ1-1, with D unresolved. Germline lookup yields CDR1 MDHEN and CDR2 SYDVKM. The length of the CDR3 is 14 residues. The V gene lost 3 bases and the J gene lost 8 bases, with 16 bases spanning the gap. CDR3 region: CASSLWSSDNEAFF. The CDR3 nucleotides read TGTGCCAGCAGTTTGTGGAGTAGTGACAACGAAGCTTTCTTT.

This clone was counted only a few times. The chain joins TRBV29-1 to TRBJ1-2, with 7 bases aligning to TRBD1. The CDR3 runs 12 residues. Germline CDR1 reads SQVTM; CDR2 reads ANQGSEA. V was pared by 6 bases and J by 6 bases, with 7 bases of the junction left unmatched. The CDR3 coding sequence is TGCAGCGTGGGTGACAGGGACGATGGCTACACCTTC. Amino acids: CSVGDRDDGYTF.

The CDR3 bases are TGTGCTCTCGTCAAGAACACTGAAGCTTTCTTT. This codes for CALVKNTEAFF. The rearrangement uses TRBV30 and TRBJ1-1, with D unresolved. The CDR3 consists of 11 residues. CDR1 and CDR2 (germline): GTSNPN, SVGIG (reference sequence).

The chain couples TRBV28 to TRBJ2-3, with D hard to call. The CDR3 has 11 residues. Germline V CDR1 and CDR2: MDHEN, SYDVKM. The ends were cut back, 2 bases at V and 5 bases at J, with 2 bases in the middle. The CDR3 spells CASSLIDTQYF. The CDR3, as DNA: TGTGCCAGCAGTTTAATAGATACGCAGTATTTT.

This clone showed up just a few times. J is TRBJ1-2 and V is TRBV29-1, with D possibly TRBD1 on 5 matching bases. Trimming cost V 7 bases and J 7 bases, with 10 bases left between them. From germline, CDR1 is SQVTM and CDR2 ANQGSEA. The CDR3 consists of 10 residues. This chain's CDR3 is CSAKDIGYTF. The CDR3, as DNA: TGCAGCGCTAAGGACATTGGCTACACCTTC.

The V call is TRBV7-9, the J call TRBJ1-1; D gene ambiguous. This CDR3 has 14 amino acids. Trimming took 4 bases from V and 4 from J, leaving 13 bases between them. Germline V gene data show CDR1 as SEHNR and CDR2 as FQNEAQ (reference sequence). CDR3 bases: TGTGCCAGCAGCTCCAACGTTCTGGGCACTGAAGCTTTCTTT. It yields the protein CASSSNVLGTEAFF.

This clone was recorded once. Other nucleotide sequences in the sample specify the same CDR3. V gene TRBV9 combines with J gene TRBJ1-1; D uncertain. V dropped 0 bases and J dropped 1 base, with 4 bases sitting between them. CDR1 is SGDLS, CDR2 YYNGEE, per germline. CDR3 length: 13 residues. CDR3 DNA sequence: TGTGCCAGCAGCGTAGGGACGAACACTGAAGCTTTCTTT. Amino acids: CASSVGTNTEAFF. Complete variable domain (other parts from reference TRBV9 and TRBJ1-1): DSGVTQTPKHLITATGQRVTLRCSPRSGDLSVYWYQQSLDQGLQFLIQYYNGEERAKGNILERFSAQQFPDLHSELNLSSLELGDSALYFCASSVGTNTEAFFGQGTRLTVV.

The chain carries TRBV30 and TRBJ1-1; D gene uncertain. V lost 2 bases and J 0 bases, leaving 10 bases between the germline ends. CDR3 length: 14 amino acids. Germline V lookup: CDR1 GTSNPN, CDR2 SVGIG (reference sequence). CDR3 in DNA: TGTGCCTGGAGTCTCGCCTTAATGAACACTGAAGCTTTCTTT. Its translation: CAWSLALMNTEAFF.

This chain connects TRBV5-1 to TRBJ2-7; 13 positions agree with TRBD2. The germline V gene has CDR1 SGHRS and CDR2 YFSETQ. Unmatched junction bases numbered 6, after V lost 4 bases and J lost 2 bases. The CDR3 has 16 amino acids. CDR3: CASSTGLAGPTYEQYF. In DNA, the CDR3 is TGCGCCAGCAGCACGGGACTAGCGGGGCCGACCTACGAGCAGTACTTC.

The chain couples TRBV30 to TRBJ1-2; tentative D call: TRBD1 (5 bases). CDR3 length: 12 amino acids. Germline values: CDR1 GTSNPN, CDR2 SVGIG (reference sequence). The CDR3 here is CAWGKAVYGYTF. In DNA form, the CDR3 reads TGTGCTTGGGGCAAGGCGGTCTATGGCTACACCTTC.

This clone was seen only a few times. CDR3 residues: CASSSGRGEYF. DNA of the CDR3: TGTGCCAGCAGCTCCGGTCGGGGCGAGTACTTC. The genes are TRBV11-2 and TRBJ2-7; the D call may be TRBD1 or TRBD2 (5 bases each). This CDR3 comprises 11 residues. V lost 4 bases and J 11 bases, leaving 12 bases between the germline ends. Germline CDR1 and CDR2: SGHAT and FQNNGV.

The gene calls are TRBV30 and TRBJ2-5, with 7 positions matching TRBD1. The J call is uncertain, as TRBJ2-7 better fits the DNA end. CDR1 is GTSNPN and CDR2 is SVGIG in the germline V gene (reference sequence). The CDR3 is 14 amino acids. The CDR3 coding sequence is TGTGCCTGGAAATTCATGGGACAGTCCTACGAGCAGTACTTC. As protein: CAWKFMGQSYEQYF.

This chain links TRBV30 with TRBJ1-1, with D maybe TRBD1 (5 bases). This CDR3 region has 16 residues. Germline CDR1 is GTSNPN and CDR2 is SVGIG (reference sequence). The V end lost 4 bases, the J end lost 3 bases, and 21 bases lay between the germline ends. The CDR3 coding sequence is TGTGCCTGGAACCGCTTATCGGGGCCCGGGTACACTGAAGCTTTCTTT. As protein: CAWNRLSGPGYTEAFF.